Following are 14 T cell receptor beta chains from one sample sequenced in a study of blood T cell repertoires in COVID-19. Sequencing used immunoSEQ multiplex PCR; TCRdb keeps in-frame clones, though not all of them. This repertoire shows 150,000 to 200,000 clones, around four fifths found once; its top ten account for roughly 19%. The specimen sequenced was peripheral blood. The receptors derive from an elderly woman with acute or convalescent COVID-19.

This clone was seen more than once but under ten times. J is TRBJ2-5 and V is TRBV4-3; TRBD2 matches at 11 bases. V lost 0 bases, J lost 7 bases, and 7 bases stayed unmatched. The CDR3 totals 16 residues. CDR1 is LGHNA and CDR2 is YSLEER in the germline V gene. The CDR3 is CASSQERSGGVGTQYF. Written as DNA, the CDR3 is TGCGCCAGCAGCCAAGAACGTAGCGGGGGGGTAGGGACCCAGTACTTC.

The rearrangement links TRBV15 to TRBJ1-3, with D perhaps matching TRBD1 (5 bases). Trimming stripped 9 bases from V and 2 bases from J, with 14 bases between. The CDR3 spans 14 residues. CDR1 and CDR2 from the germline V gene are LNHNV and YYDKDF (reference sequence). This chain's CDR3 is CATTWGRTGNTIYF. In nucleotides, the CDR3 is TGTGCCACAACGTGGGGGAGGACTGGAAACACCATATATTTT.

The gene calls are TRBV7-9 and TRBJ2-3; 9 bases line up with TRBD1. The V gene's germline CDR1 is SEHNR and CDR2 FQNEAQ (reference sequence). Trimming took 5 bases from V and 1 from J; bases not matched to a gene: 13. The length of the CDR3 is 18 residues. CDR3 in amino acids: CASSSRTGDPRGTDTQYF. For the CDR3, the DNA is TGTGCCAGCAGCAGCAGGACAGGGGACCCTCGTGGCACAGATACGCAGTATTTT.

This clone showed up just a few times. This chain joins TRBV7-8 and TRBJ1-1, with D hard to call. The V end was cut by 5 bases, the J end by 0 bases, with 10 bases between. Germline-derived CDR1 and CDR2 are SGHVS and FQNEAQ. The CDR3 is 14 amino acids. Written as DNA, the CDR3 is TGTGCCAGCAGCACTTCACGAATGAACACTGAAGCTTTCTTT. Translation: CASSTSRMNTEAFF.

The rearrangement uses TRBV2 and TRBJ2-2, with D possibly TRBD1 on 5 matching bases. Germline loops: CDR1 SNHLY, CDR2 FYNNEI. The CDR3 totals 14 residues. V was clipped by 1 base and J by 4 bases, with 7 bases between them. The CDR3 sequence: CASSEGQFTGELFF. CDR3 nucleotides: TGTGCCAGCAGTGAAGGACAGTTCACCGGGGAGCTGTTTTTT.

This rearrangement joins TRBV24-1 to TRBJ1-1, with D possibly matching TRBD1 (5 bases). The CDR3 runs 14 residues. Germline lookup yields CDR1 KGHDR and CDR2 SFDVKD. V lost 6 bases and J 1 base, leaving 11 bases between the germline ends. The CDR3 DNA sequence: TGTGCCACCAGTTCGGGGAGGGGGAACACTGAAGCTTTCTTT. Amino acids: CATSSGRGNTEAFF.

The count of this clone is one. The V and J genes are TRBV27 and TRBJ2-3, with D possibly being TRBD1 (5 bases). Germline assignment: CDR1 MNHEY and CDR2 SMNVEV (reference sequence). Trimming stripped 8 bases from V and 2 bases from J, with 17 bases between. The length of the CDR3 is 15 residues. CDR3 DNA sequence: TGTGCCAGCCTCCCAGGGCCGGGTCCCACAGATACGCAGTATTTT. This translates into CASLPGPGPTDTQYF.

The DNA for the CDR3 is TGTGCCAGCAGCAATTTCGCGAGTCGGTACTTC. This codes for CASSNFASRYF. J is TRBJ2-4 and V is TRBV21-1; the table's D call TRBD2 went unverified against the DNA. TRBV21-1 is listed as a pseudogene. The CDR3 has 11 residues.

The rearrangement joins TRBV19 to TRBJ2-6; no clear D gene. V lost 7 bases to trimming and J lost 0 bases, with 7 bases between them. The CDR3 runs to 14 residues. CDR1 LNHDA and CDR2 SQIVND come from the germline V gene (reference sequence). The CDR3 nucleotides are TGTGCCAGTAAAGAGTTCTCTGGGGCCAACGTCCTGACTTTC. It encodes CASKEFSGANVLTF.

J is TRBJ1-2 and V is TRBV14, with D uncertain. From germline, CDR1 is SGHDN and CDR2 FVKESK. This CDR3 contains 15 residues. Trimming stripped 0 bases from V and 1 base from J, with 9 bases between. CDR3: CASSQELGDNYGYTF. The DNA for the CDR3 is TGTGCCAGCAGCCAAGAATTGGGCGATAACTATGGCTACACCTTC.

The chain recombines TRBV5-1 with TRBJ1-6; 7 bases fit TRBD1. J was trimmed by 7 bases and V by 0 bases; bases with no gene match: 4. This CDR3 has 15 residues. Germline loops: CDR1 SGHRS, CDR2 YFSETQ. CDR3 DNA sequence: TGCGCCAGCAGCTTGGCCTCACAGGGGAATTCACCCCTCCACTTT. This translates into CASSLASQGNSPLHF.

V gene TRBV6-5 combines with J gene TRBJ1-2; 8 nucleotides match TRBD1. With 7 bases clipped from V and 4 bases from J, the junction kept 8 bases outside the gene matches. Germline values: CDR1 MNHEY, CDR2 SVGAGI. There are 14 residues in the CDR3. CDR3 loop: CASIVDRVGYGYTF. The CDR3 DNA sequence: TGTGCCAGCATCGTGGACAGGGTAGGCTATGGCTACACCTTC.

The rearrangement links TRBV12-3 or TRBV12-4 to TRBJ2-1; possibly TRBD1 for D (6 bases). The CDR3 is 11 residues long. V was cut by 2 bases and J by 12 bases, with 8 bases left in between. CDR3 region: CASSLQTGQFF. In DNA, the CDR3 is TGTGCCAGCAGTTTACAGACAGGGCAGTTCTTC.

The J gene is TRBJ2-5, the V gene TRBV2; 10 positions agree with TRBD1. Trimming took 1 base from V and 4 from J; bases not matched to a gene: 6. In germline, CDR1 is SNHLY, CDR2 FYNNEI. The CDR3 has 16 residues. For the CDR3, the DNA is TGTGCCAGCAGTGAAGAGGGGGACAGGGGCCCAGAGACCCAGTACTTC. Protein sequence: CASSEEGDRGPETQYF.